This T cell receptor (beta chain) originates from a study of shared T cell receptors in the human thymus (TCRdb year 2021). Looking at the study overall: The study examined how self-reactive, shared T-cell receptor alpha chains are generated in the human thymus.

On this clone itself: Its specific antigen is unknown. No clone much larger than this one lies a single base away; base qualities are absent.

The library was built by means of the immunoSEQ multiplex PCR assay. TCRdb's version of the immuneACCESS table is confined to in-frame rearrangements and falls short of the full clone set. An unresolved V gene accounts for under half of the shortfall where checked; the remainder is of unknown origin. The sample has about 660,000 clones on record, around 87% of them singletons. The ten top clones hold 0.01% of the sample. CDR1 and CDR2, per the germline V gene, are LGHNA and YNFKEQ. Germline trimming amounts to 4 bases on V and 8 bases on J, with 17 as the count of junction bases outside the gene matches. The CDR3 spans 18 residues, from the cysteine through the phenylalanine. The sequence is cut down to CDR3 DNA, 54 bases in frame from base 1. The same data also contributed to another study, on human thymus T cells. Taken from the second paper: Immunologically healthy infants undergoing open corrective cardiac surgery for congenital heart defects in Finland were used as donors. Thymus tissue was collected as surgical resects that were removed during corrective cardiac surgery. Usage of V and J gene segments appeared to be biased in both the thymic and the peripheral blood repertoires. According to the related research, thymic TCR repertoires were highly overlapping among unrelated individuals. The study described the TCR alpha and beta repertoires in under ten infant thymus samples and a few matching peripheral blood samples. Donor ages ranged from roughly 6 to 250 days, and the cohort comprised six or seven male and a couple of female infants. Thymocytes were freed from the tissue by mechanical means and kept at -70 degrees C as pellets of about 9-33 million cells. Genomic DNA was extracted from frozen cell pellets with a QIAsymphony instrument. The immunoSEQ multiplex PCR assay was used to amplify the TCRB and TCRAD loci from a standardized amount of quality-controlled genomic DNA. The V(D)J region was spanned by amplicons of a length sufficient to cover the CDR3 and to identify V and J genes. The commercial immunoSEQ service was used to sequence amplicons on an Illumina platform. Primer bias and sequencing errors were corrected as previously described, and TCRAD and TCRB were defined on the basis of the IMGT database. Analysis of the repertoires was done with immunoSEQ Analyzer 3.0 and VDJTools and included basic statistics, V/J segment usage, diversity estimates, rarefaction and pairwise overlap. Diversity was estimated using the Chao1, ChaoE, Efron-Thisted, Shannon and inverse Simpson indices, and was also estimated on datasets down-sampled to the size of the smallest sample. Repertoire overlap was assessed by strict matching of CDR3 nucleotide sequence, V gene and J gene, and clustering was done by Jaccard-based multidimensional scaling. On average, about 810,000 unique TCRB clonotypes were obtained from thymus samples, compared with some 84,000 from blood samples.

This sequence was found in a boy younger than two with a congenital heart defect. Donor details come from another sample of the same person, matched by shared clones. The sample taken for sequencing was thymocytes. Recombination linked TRBV4-2 to TRBJ1-2; 12 bases in the junction line up with TRBD1. The encoded CDR3 is CASSPGGDRGRKVEGYTF. The sequence in DNA is TGTGCCAGCAGCCCGGGGGGGGACAGGGGGCGCAAAGTGGAAGGCTACACCTTC.